The clone carrying this T cell receptor beta chain appeared a few times. Antigen unknown. Each CDR3 protein gets one entry after TCRdb re-called the RT-PCR reads with MiXCR. The table has about 570,000 distinct CDR3 sequences, 10% to 15% seen once. The data stem from a study of response to subunit inactivated influenza vaccine. General observations from the study: Seasonal influenza vaccination, on each occasion, was suggested by the authors to recruit few new T cells.

Germline CDR1 reads DFQATT; CDR2 reads SNEGSKA (reference sequence). This CDR3 is built from 15 residues. J was trimmed by 2 bases and V by 6 bases; bases with no gene match: 9. The material was PBMCs from blood, obtained on the day of vaccination. This TCR was recovered from a man aged 50-60 years who received an inactivated influenza vaccine. This chain uses TRBV20-1 with TRBJ2-5, with TRBD2 matching over 10 bases. CDR3 in amino acids: CSARDGTSVQETQYF. CDR3 DNA: TGCAGTGCCCGAGACGGGACTAGCGTACAAGAGACCCAGTACTTC.